This T cell receptor beta chain was sequenced for a study of T-cell memory formation after mild COVID-19. Overall study context: Clustering of TCRs was largely donor specific. Findings of the study overall: That cross-reactive memory joined was suggested by some responding clones appearing in pre-infection memory. Day 15 to 85 contracting clones showed balanced CD4/CD8; day 15 to 37 expanders favored CD4+.

Trimming took off 6 bases at V and 8 bases at J, with 20 bases between the two ends. In germline, CDR1 is SEHNR, CDR2 FQNEAQ (reference sequence). The CDR3 spans 15 residues. This clonotype was found a few times. Its specificity is not known. From 5'RACE with constant-segment primers came TCR alpha and TCR beta cDNA libraries that carried sample barcodes and UMIs. One entry per CDR3 protein results from TCRdb running MiXCR on the 5' RACE reads. Among roughly 150,000 distinct CDR3 sequences listed, about 25% were seen once. The source of this sequence is an adult woman who had mild COVID-19 (a few samples of this study predate the infection). Cell type and time point are not known. Sequenced: PBMCs or a T cell subset sorted from them (not recorded which). The chain combines TRBV7-9 with TRBJ2-1; tentatively, D is TRBD2 (6 bases). CDR3 nucleotide sequence: TGTGCCAGCAGGGGGAGCCGGGAGTCCTCCCATGAGCAGTTCTTC. Translated: CASRGSRESSHEQFF.